This T cell receptor (beta chain) derives from a study of T cells in Graves' hyperthyroidism and ophthalmopathy. Clinical symptoms, serum thyroxine, TRAb, thyroid ultrasound and orbital computed tomography informed diagnoses. Germline V gives CDR1 DFQATT, CDR2 SNEGSKA (reference sequence). Trimming shortened V by 6 bases and J by 0 bases, and 24 bases separated the two germline ends. The CDR3 has 18 residues. From RNA transcripts, TCR beta CDR3 regions were amplified. HTBI primers were the set used in a first-round RT-PCR of the TCR CDR3. TCRdb re-called the multiplex PCR reads with MiXCR, one entry per CDR3 protein. The sample lists around 300,000 distinct CDR3 sequences; approximately 20% were seen once.

The chain is built from TRBV20-1 and TRBJ2-1, with D perhaps matching TRBD1 or TRBD2 (5 bases each). Specimen: blood. The TCR comes from a man aged 25-40 years with Graves' ophthalmopathy. The CDR3 DNA reads as TGCAGTGCACTAGGAGAGGGACCACTACGACGCTCCTACAATGAGCAGTTCTTC. This codes for CSALGEGPLRRSYNEQFF.